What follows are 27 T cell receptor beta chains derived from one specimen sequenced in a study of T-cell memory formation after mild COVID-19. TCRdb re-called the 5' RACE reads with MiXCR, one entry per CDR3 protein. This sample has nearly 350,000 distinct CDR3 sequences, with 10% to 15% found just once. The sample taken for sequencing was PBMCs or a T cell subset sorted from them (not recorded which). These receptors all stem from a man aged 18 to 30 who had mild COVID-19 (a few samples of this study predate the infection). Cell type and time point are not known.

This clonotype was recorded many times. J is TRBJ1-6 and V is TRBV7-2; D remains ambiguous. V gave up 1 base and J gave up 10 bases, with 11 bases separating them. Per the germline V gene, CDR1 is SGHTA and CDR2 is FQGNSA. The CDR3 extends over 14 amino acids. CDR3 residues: CASSLEGLSSPLHF. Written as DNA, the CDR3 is TGTGCCAGCAGCTTAGAAGGTCTAAGCTCACCCCTCCACTTT.

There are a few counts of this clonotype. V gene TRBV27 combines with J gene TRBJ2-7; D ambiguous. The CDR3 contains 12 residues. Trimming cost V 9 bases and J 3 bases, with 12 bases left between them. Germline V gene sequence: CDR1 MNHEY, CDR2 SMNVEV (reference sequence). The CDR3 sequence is CASTGFNYEQYF. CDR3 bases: TGTGCCAGTACCGGGTTCAACTACGAGCAGTACTTC.

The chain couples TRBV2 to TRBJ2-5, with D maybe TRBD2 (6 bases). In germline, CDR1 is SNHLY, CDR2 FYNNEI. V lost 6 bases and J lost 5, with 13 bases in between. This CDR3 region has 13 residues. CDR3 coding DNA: TGTGCCAGCAGCGGAGGGACGGGTGAGACCCAGTACTTC. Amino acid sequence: CASSGGTGETQYF.

The DNA of the CDR3 is TGTGCCAGCAGTTCTCGACAGGGGGCCCCTGAAGCTTTCTTT. Its protein is CASSSRQGAPEAFF. V is TRBV12-3 or TRBV12-4 and J is TRBJ1-1, with 10 bases matching TRBD1. V dropped 4 bases and J dropped 6; count of bases not matched to a gene: 5. The CDR3 extends over 14 amino acids.

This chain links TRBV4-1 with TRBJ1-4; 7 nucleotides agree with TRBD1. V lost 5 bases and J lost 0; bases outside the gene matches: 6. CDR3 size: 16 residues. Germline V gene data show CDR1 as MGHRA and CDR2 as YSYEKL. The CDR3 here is CASSSEQGPTNEKLFF. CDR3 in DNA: TGCGCCAGCAGCTCAGAACAGGGGCCAACTAATGAAAAACTGTTTTTT.

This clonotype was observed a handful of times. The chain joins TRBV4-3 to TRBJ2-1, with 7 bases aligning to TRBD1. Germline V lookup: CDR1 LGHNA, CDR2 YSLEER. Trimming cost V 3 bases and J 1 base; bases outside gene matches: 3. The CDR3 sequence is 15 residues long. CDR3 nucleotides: TGCGCCAGCAGCCATGGGACAGCGTCCTACAATGAGCAGTTCTTC. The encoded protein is CASSHGTASYNEQFF.

CDR3 region: CSASLAGDNEQFF. The CDR3 DNA is TGCAGTGCTAGCCTAGCGGGGGACAATGAGCAGTTCTTC. This sequence joins TRBV20-1 and TRBJ2-1; 10 nucleotides match TRBD2. Germline CDR1 and CDR2: DFQATT and SNEGSKA (reference sequence). Unmatched junction bases numbered 1, after V lost 3 bases and J lost 5 bases. The CDR3 consists of 13 residues.

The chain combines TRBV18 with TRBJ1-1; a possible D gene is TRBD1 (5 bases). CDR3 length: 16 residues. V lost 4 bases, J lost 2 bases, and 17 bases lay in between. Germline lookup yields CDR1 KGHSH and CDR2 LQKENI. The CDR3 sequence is CASSQVAQGGNTEAFF. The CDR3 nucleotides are TGTGCCAGCTCACAAGTCGCCCAGGGAGGAAACACTGAAGCTTTCTTT.

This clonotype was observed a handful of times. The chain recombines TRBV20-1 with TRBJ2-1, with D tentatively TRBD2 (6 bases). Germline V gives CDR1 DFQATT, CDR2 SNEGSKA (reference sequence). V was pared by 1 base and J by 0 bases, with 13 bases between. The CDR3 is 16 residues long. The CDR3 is CSARGGARNSYNEQFF. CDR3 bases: TGCAGTGCTAGAGGCGGGGCACGCAACTCCTACAATGAGCAGTTCTTC.

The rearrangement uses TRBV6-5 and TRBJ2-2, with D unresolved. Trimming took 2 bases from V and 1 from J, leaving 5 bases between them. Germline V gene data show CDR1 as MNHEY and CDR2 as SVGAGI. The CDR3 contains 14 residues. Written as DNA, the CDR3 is TGTGCCAGCAGTTACAACAGGAACACCGGGGAGCTGTTTTTT. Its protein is CASSYNRNTGELFF.

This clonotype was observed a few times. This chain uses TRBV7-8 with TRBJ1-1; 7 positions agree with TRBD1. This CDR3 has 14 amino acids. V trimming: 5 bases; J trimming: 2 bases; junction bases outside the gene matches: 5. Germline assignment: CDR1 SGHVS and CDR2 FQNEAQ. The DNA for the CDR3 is TGTGCCAGCAGCGACGACAGGGATAACACTGAAGCTTTCTTT. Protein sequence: CASSDDRDNTEAFF.

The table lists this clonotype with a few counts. CDR3 amino acids: CASSPQGLNQPQHF. CDR3 nucleotide sequence: TGCGCCAGCAGCCCACAGGGCCTCAATCAGCCCCAGCATTTT. The chain uses TRBV5-1 and TRBJ1-5; the D gene is possibly TRBD1 (6 bases). CDR1 SGHRS and CDR2 YFSETQ come from the germline V gene. This CDR3 region has 14 residues. Trimming shortened V by 4 bases and J by 3 bases, and 11 bases separated the two germline ends.

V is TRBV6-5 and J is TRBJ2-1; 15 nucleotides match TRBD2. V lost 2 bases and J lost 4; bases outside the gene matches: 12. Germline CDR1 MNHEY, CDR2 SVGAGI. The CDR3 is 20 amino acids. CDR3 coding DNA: TGTGCCAGCAGTTACACAGGGACTAGCGGGGGGCCCATCGCATACAATGAGCAGTTCTTC. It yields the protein CASSYTGTSGGPIAYNEQFF.

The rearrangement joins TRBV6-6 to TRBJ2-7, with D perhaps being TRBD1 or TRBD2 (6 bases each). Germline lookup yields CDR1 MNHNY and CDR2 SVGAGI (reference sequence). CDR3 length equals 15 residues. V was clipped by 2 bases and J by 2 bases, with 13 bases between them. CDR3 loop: CASSYEVGGPYEQYV. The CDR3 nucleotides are TGTGCCAGCAGTTACGAGGTCGGGGGCCCCTACGAGCAGTACGTC.

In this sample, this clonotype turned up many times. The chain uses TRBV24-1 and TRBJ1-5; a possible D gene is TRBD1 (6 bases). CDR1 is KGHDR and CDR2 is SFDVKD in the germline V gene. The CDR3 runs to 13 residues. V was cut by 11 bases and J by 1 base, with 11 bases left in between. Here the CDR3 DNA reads TGTGCCATCCAGGACAGAAGCAATCAGCCCCAGCATTTT. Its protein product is CAIQDRSNQPQHF.

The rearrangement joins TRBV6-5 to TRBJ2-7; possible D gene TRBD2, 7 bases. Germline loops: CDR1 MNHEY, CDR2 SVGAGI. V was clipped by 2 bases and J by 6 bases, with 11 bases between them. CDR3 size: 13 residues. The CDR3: CASSYGGGGEQYF. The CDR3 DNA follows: TGTGCCAGCAGTTACGGGGGGGGCGGCGAGCAGTACTTC.

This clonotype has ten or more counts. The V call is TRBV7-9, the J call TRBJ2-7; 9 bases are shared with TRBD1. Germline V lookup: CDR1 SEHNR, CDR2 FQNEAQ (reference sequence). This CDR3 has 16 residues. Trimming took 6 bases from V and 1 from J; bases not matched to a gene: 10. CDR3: CASSPSDRGDSYEQYF. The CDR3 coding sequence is TGTGCCAGCAGTCCATCAGACAGGGGGGATTCCTACGAGCAGTACTTC. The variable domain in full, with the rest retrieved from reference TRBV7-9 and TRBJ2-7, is DTGVSQNPRHKITKRGQNVTFRCDPISEHNRLYWYRQTLGQGPEFLTYFQNEAQLEKSRLLSDRFSAERPKGSFSTLEIQRTEQGDSAMYLCASSPSDRGDSYEQYFGPGTRLTVT.

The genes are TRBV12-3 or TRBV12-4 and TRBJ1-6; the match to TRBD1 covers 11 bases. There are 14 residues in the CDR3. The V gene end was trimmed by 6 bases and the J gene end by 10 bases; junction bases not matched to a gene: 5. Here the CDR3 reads CASRSGTGGSPLHF. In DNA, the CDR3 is TGTGCCAGCAGATCCGGGACAGGGGGGTCACCCCTCCACTTT.

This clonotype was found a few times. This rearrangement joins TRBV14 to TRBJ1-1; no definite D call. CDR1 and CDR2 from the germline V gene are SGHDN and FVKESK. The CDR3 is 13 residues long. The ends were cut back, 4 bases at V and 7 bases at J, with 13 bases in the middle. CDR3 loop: CASSPRLDGEAFF. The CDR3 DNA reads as TGTGCCAGCAGCCCCCGTTTAGATGGTGAAGCTTTCTTT.

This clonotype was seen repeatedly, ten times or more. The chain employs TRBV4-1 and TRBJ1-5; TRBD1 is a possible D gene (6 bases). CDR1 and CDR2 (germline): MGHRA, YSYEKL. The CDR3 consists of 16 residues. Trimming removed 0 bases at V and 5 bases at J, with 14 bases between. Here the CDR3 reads CASSQDLDSQHQPQHF. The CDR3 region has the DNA TGCGCCAGCAGCCAAGACTTGGACAGCCAACATCAGCCCCAGCATTTT.

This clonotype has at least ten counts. CDR3 DNA: TGTGCCAGCAGCCCCCGCGGCGGCGGAAGAGCCTACGAGCAGTACTTC. Translating gives CASSPRGGGRAYEQYF. The chain employs TRBV7-9 and TRBJ2-7; D gene ambiguous. This CDR3 has 16 residues. Between the trimmed V and J ends, which lost 5 bases and 2 bases, there was a span of 19 bases. In germline, CDR1 is SEHNR, CDR2 FQNEAQ (reference sequence).

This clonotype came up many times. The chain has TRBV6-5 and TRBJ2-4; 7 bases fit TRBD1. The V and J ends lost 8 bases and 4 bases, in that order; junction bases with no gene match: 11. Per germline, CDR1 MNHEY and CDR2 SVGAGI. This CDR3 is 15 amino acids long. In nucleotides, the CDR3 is TGTGCCAGCGGTACACAGGGGATGGGGAAAAACATTCAGTACTTC. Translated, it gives CASGTQGMGKNIQYF.

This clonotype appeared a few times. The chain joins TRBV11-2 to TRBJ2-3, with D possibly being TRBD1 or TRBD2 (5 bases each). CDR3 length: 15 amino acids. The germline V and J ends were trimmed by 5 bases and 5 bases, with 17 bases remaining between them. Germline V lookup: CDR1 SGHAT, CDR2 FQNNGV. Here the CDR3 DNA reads TGTGCCAGCAGCCCATGGGGCGTAGCGCTAGATACGCAGTATTTT. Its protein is CASSPWGVALDTQYF.

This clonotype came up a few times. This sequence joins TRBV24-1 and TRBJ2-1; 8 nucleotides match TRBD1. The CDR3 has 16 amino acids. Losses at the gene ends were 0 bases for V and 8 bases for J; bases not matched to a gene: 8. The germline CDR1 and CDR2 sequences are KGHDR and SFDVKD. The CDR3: CATSDLKQGAVDEQFF. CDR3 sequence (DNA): TGTGCCACCAGTGATTTGAAGCAGGGGGCAGTCGATGAGCAGTTCTTC.

CDR3 nucleotide sequence: TGCGCCAGCAGCCAAGTACGGCAGGTCGCACTGTTTTTT. Translating gives CASSQVRQVALFF. This rearrangement joins TRBV4-1 to TRBJ1-4; D uncertain. The CDR3 is 13 amino acids. Germline V gives CDR1 MGHRA, CDR2 YSYEKL. V was trimmed by 1 base and J by 13 bases, leaving 13 bases between them.

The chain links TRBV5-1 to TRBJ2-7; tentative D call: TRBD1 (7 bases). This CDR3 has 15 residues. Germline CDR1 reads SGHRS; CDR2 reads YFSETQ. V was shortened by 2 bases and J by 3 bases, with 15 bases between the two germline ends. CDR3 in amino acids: CASSLGGGDRYEQYV. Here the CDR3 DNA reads TGCGCCAGCAGCTTAGGAGGGGGCGACCGCTACGAGCAGTACGTC.

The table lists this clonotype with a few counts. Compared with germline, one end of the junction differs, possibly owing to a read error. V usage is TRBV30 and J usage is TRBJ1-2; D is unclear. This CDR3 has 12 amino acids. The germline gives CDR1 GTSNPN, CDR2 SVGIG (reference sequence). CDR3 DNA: TGTGCCTGGAGTGTAATTGCGGACTATCCGGATTTC. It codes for CAWSVIADYPDF.